Detailed here is one T cell receptor (beta chain). Antigen specificity is unknown. The record originates from a study of T cell responses to AZD1222 COVID-19 vaccine. Study-wide points: Donors were chiefly white British, with a greater number of females, and clonal diversity was perhaps underestimated. Sampling captured repertoires only after the peak T cell response.

TCRdb's copy holds only in-frame clones and misses some; the assay was immunoSEQ multiplex PCR. The table shows about 100,000 clones, with 70% to 90% occurring only once. The germline V gene has CDR1 KGHSH and CDR2 LQKENI. Trimming took 3 bases from V and 3 from J, leaving 11 bases between them. This CDR3 is built from 14 residues. This material consisted of peripheral blood, taken on day 0 of AZD1222 vaccination. The sequence came from an adult in good health. The chain uses TRBV18 and TRBJ1-1; D is undetermined. Here the CDR3 DNA reads TGTGCCAGCTCACCTACACCGCGGGACACTGAAGCTTTCTTT. The encoded protein is CASSPTPRDTEAFF.